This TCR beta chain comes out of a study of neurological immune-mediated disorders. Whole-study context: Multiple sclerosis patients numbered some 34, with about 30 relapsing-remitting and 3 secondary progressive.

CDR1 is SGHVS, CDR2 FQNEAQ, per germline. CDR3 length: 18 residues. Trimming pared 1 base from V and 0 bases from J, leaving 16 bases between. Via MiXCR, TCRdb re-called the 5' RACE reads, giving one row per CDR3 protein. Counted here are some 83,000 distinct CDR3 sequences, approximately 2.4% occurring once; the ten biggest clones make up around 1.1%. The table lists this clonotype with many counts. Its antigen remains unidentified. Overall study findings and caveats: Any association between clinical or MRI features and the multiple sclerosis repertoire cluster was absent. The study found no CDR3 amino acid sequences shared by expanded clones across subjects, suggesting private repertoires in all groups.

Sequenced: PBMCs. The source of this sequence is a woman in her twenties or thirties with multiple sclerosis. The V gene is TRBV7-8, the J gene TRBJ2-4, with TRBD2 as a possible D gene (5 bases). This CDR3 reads CASSLGRGRSGAKNIQYF. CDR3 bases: TGTGCCAGCAGCTTAGGAAGAGGAAGGAGCGGAGCCAAAAACATTCAGTACTTC. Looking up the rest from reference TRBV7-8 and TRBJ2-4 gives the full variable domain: GAGVSQSPRYKVAKRGQDVALRCDPISGHVSLFWYQQALGQGPEFLTYFQNEAQLDKSGLPSDRFFAERPEGSVSTLKIQRTQQEDSAVYLCASSLGRGRSGAKNIQYFGAGTRLSVL.